This T cell receptor beta chain was captured by sequencing in a study of blood T cell repertoires in COVID-19. Overall study context: Both acute and convalescent COVID-19 samples were obtained from the United States, Italy and Spain. PBMCs, B-cell-depleted T cells, or T cells provided the cDNA or gDNA that made up the material.

Methods used by the authors: Amplification of reference gene primers was used by the study to estimate nucleated cell counts. Measured with immunoSEQ multiplex PCR; TCRdb has only the in-frame clones, and not every one. V, J and clone size derive from that table, while D and trimming were established from the DNA sequence. The profile covers more than 140,000 clones, with 70% to 90% appearing a single time and about 8% taken by the ten largest. This clone came up a few times. The TCR sequence derives from a woman aged 60-75 years with acute or convalescent COVID-19. Sequenced sample: peripheral blood.

CDR3 nucleotide sequence: TGTGCCAGCAGTGGCCTATGGGGGGGTGGGACAGATACGCAGTATTTT. Protein product: CASSGLWGGGTDTQYF. This chain joins TRBV2 and TRBJ2-3; 7 positions agree with TRBD2. Germline CDR1 reads SNHLY; CDR2 reads FYNNEI. The trim removed 4 bases at V and 3 bases at J, leaving 10 bases unmatched. CDR3 size: 16 residues.